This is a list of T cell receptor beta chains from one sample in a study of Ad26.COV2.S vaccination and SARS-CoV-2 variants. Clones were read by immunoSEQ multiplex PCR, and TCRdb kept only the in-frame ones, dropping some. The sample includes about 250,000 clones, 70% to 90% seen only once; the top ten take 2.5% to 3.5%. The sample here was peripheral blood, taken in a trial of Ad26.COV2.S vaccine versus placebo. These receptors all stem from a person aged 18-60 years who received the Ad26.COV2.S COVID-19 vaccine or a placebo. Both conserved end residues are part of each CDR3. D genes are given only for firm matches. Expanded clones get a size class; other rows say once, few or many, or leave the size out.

CDR3 protein: CAWSGGNTIYF
CDR3 DNA: TGTGCCTGGAGTGGCGGAAACACCATATATTTT
V gene: TRBV30
J gene: TRBJ1-3
D gene: -
clone size: few
CDR3 length: 11

CDR3 protein: CASSPTGGPTEAFF
CDR3 DNA: TGTGCCAGCAGCCCAACCGGCGGTCCCACTGAAGCTTTCTTT
V gene: TRBV7-9
J gene: TRBJ1-1
D gene: -
clone size: few
CDR3 length: 14

CDR3 protein: CASSQDHRFSGNTIYF
CDR3 DNA: TGCGCCAGCAGCCAAGATCACCGGTTCTCTGGAAACACCATATATTTT
V gene: TRBV4-3
J gene: TRBJ1-3
D gene: -
clone size: -
CDR3 length: 16

CDR3 protein: CASSYWPSGGVKTQYF
CDR3 DNA: TGTGCCAGCAGTTACTGGCCTAGCGGAGGGGTGAAGACCCAGTACTTC
V gene: TRBV6-2/TRBV6-3
J gene: TRBJ2-5
D gene: TRBD2
clone size: -
CDR3 length: 16

CDR3 protein: CASSPAGRALNEQFF
CDR3 DNA: TGTGCCAGCAGTCCGGCCGGGAGGGCCCTCAATGAGCAGTTCTTC
V gene: TRBV3-1/TRBV3-2
J gene: TRBJ2-1
D gene: TRBD2
clone size: -
CDR3 length: 15

CDR3 protein: CASSLGRSSTDTQYF
CDR3 DNA: TGTGCCAGCAGCTTAGGCAGATCTAGCACAGATACGCAGTATTTT
V gene: TRBV7-2
J gene: TRBJ2-3
D gene: -
clone size: -
CDR3 length: 15

CDR3 protein: CAIRTTGQQETQYF
CDR3 DNA: TGTGCCATCAGAACGACAGGGCAACAAGAGACCCAGTACTTC
V gene: TRBV10-3
J gene: TRBJ2-5
D gene: TRBD1
clone size: -
CDR3 length: 14

CDR3 protein: CASSLTSSSYNEQFF
CDR3 DNA: TGTGCCAGCAGTTTAACCAGCAGCTCCTACAATGAGCAGTTCTTC
V gene: TRBV27
J gene: TRBJ2-1
D gene: -
clone size: -
CDR3 length: 15

CDR3 protein: CASIESPGGVVEAFF
CDR3 DNA: TGTGCCAGCATCGAATCGCCAGGGGGGGTGGTTGAAGCTTTCTTT
V gene: TRBV2
J gene: TRBJ1-1
D gene: TRBD1
clone size: -
CDR3 length: 15

CDR3 protein: CAWSEGQGAPKLFF
CDR3 DNA: TGTGCCTGGAGTGAAGGACAGGGGGCTCCAAAACTGTTTTTT
V gene: TRBV30
J gene: TRBJ1-4
D gene: TRBD1
clone size: once
CDR3 length: 14

CDR3 protein: CASSVGASPNNEKLFF
CDR3 DNA: TGTGCCAGCAGCGTAGGTGCGAGTCCTAATAATGAAAAACTGTTTTTT
V gene: TRBV9
J gene: TRBJ1-4
D gene: -
clone size: -
CDR3 length: 16

CDR3 protein: CASSVDSYNEQFF
CDR3 DNA: TGTGCCAGCAGCGTGGACAGTTACAATGAGCAGTTCTTC
V gene: TRBV9
J gene: TRBJ2-1
D gene: -
clone size: once
CDR3 length: 13

CDR3 protein: CAIGRTGGNTEAFF
CDR3 DNA: TGTGCCATCGGGAGGACAGGAGGGAACACTGAAGCTTTCTTT
V gene: TRBV27
J gene: TRBJ1-1
D gene: TRBD1
clone size: many
CDR3 length: 14

CDR3 protein: CASSLWGINQPQHF
CDR3 DNA: TGTGCCAGCAGTTTATGGGGTATCAATCAGCCCCAGCATTTT
V gene: TRBV27
J gene: TRBJ1-5
D gene: -
clone size: -
CDR3 length: 14

CDR3 protein: CASSGSTGELFF
CDR3 DNA: TGTGCCAGCAGCGGGAGCACCGGGGAGCTGTTTTTT
V gene: TRBV7-2
J gene: TRBJ2-2
D gene: -
clone size: -
CDR3 length: 12

CDR3 protein: CASSLEGGQETQYF
CDR3 DNA: TGTGCCAGCAGCTTAGAAGGGGGCCAAGAGACCCAGTACTTC
V gene: TRBV11-3
J gene: TRBJ2-5
D gene: -
clone size: -
CDR3 length: 14

CDR3 protein: CASSLTGGTDTQYF
CDR3 DNA: TGTGCCAGCAGCTTAACGGGCGGCACAGATACGCAGTATTTT
V gene: TRBV7-9
J gene: TRBJ2-3
D gene: -
clone size: -
CDR3 length: 14

CDR3 protein: CASSRRELAADTQYF
CDR3 DNA: TGTGCCAGCAGCCGCCGGGAACTTGCGGCAGATACGCAGTATTTT
V gene: TRBV5-4
J gene: TRBJ2-3
D gene: -
clone size: once
CDR3 length: 15

CDR3 protein: CASSIDARSGQPQHF
CDR3 DNA: TGTGCCAGTAGTATAGATGCGAGGAGTGGGCAGCCCCAGCATTTT
V gene: TRBV19
J gene: TRBJ1-5
D gene: -
clone size: -
CDR3 length: 15

CDR3 protein: CASSQGRLPTIQYF
CDR3 DNA: TGTGCCAGCAGCCAAGGACGGTTACCCACCATTCAGTACTTC
V gene: TRBV7-2
J gene: TRBJ2-4
D gene: -
clone size: -
CDR3 length: 14

CDR3 protein: CASSQVLGGYTF
CDR3 DNA: TGTGCCAGCAGCCAAGTATTAGGGGGCTACACCTTC
V gene: TRBV14
J gene: TRBJ1-2
D gene: -
clone size: -
CDR3 length: 12

CDR3 protein: CASSPQQYQETQYF
CDR3 DNA: TGTGCCAGCAGTCCACAGCAGTACCAAGAGACCCAGTACTTC
V gene: TRBV28
J gene: TRBJ2-5
D gene: -
clone size: -
CDR3 length: 14